The source of this TCR beta chain is a study of T-cell reconstitution after alpha-beta-depleted transplantation in children. Preparation of the TCRbeta library involved a method that used unique molecular identifiers. MiXCR, applied by TCRdb to the PCR reads, yields one record per CDR3 protein. The data contain more than 200,000 distinct CDR3 sequences, about 8.2% of them singletons. The ends lost 4 bases at V and 8 bases at J; junction bases unmatched: 10. Germline V CDR1 and CDR2: MNHEY, SMNVEV (reference sequence). CDR3 size: 14 residues. In this sample, this clonotype turned up many times. The antigen is undetermined. Regarding the study as a whole: Reportedly, alpha-beta T cells present about two months post-transplant originated from several hundred expanded clones of graft origin.

The sample in question was PBMCs, mostly from graft donor cells, obtained 360 days after TCRalphabeta/CD19-depleted stem cell transplant. V gene TRBV27 combines with J gene TRBJ2-5; 7 positions agree with TRBD2. The receptor comes from a male patient between 2 and 10 years old who had a stem cell transplant for acute myeloid leukemia, so the T cells may come from the graft donor. The CDR3 nucleotides read TGTGCCAGCAGTTATCTTGCGGGAGTAGGAACCCAGTACTTC. Its protein is CASSYLAGVGTQYF.